This T cell receptor beta chain was recorded in a study of beta chain features in type 1 diabetes (dated by TCRdb to the late 2010s). Some background on the complete study: Patients and healthy donors did not differ in mean age, gender distribution, total cell number or subset yield. A total of roughly 98,000,000 sorted cells were examined across all samples, and a strong correlation was observed between cell number per subset and RNA yield. In the study, TCRB repertoires of sorted circulating CD4+ T cell subsets from recently diagnosed type 1 diabetes patients were compared with those of matched healthy donors. Regulatory and stem cell-like memory subsets were obtained from only 8 patients and roughly eight healthy donors, while naive and central memory subsets were obtained from all 30 or so donors.

Broad study findings and their caveats: Shorter templates might be favored by PCR, yet because patient and control samples were amplified and corrected together, any such skew would affect both groups equally. In all four CD4+ subsets, TCRB CDR3 length was moderately but significantly shorter in type 1 diabetes patients. At VDJ recombination sites, type 1 diabetes patients had fewer insertions and more deleted nucleotides, which implies abnormalities in thymic rearrangement. Because the HLA sub-analyses included only small numbers of individuals, any influence of HLA type on TCRB rearrangement was left unresolved. Naive, central memory and regulatory TCRB repertoires appeared more similar among patients than among healthy donors. Because cDNA was sequenced instead of genomic DNA, highly expressing activated cells could be over-represented, though the groups showed no difference in activation or CD3 levels.

This clone was detected only a few times. The antigen this receptor binds is unknown. No base qualities exist here, and no much larger clone lies one base off it. The High Capacity cDNA Reverse Transcription Kit was used to reverse transcribe all of the isolated RNA, meaning that expressed TCRB transcripts were what got sequenced. Deep immunoSEQ sequencing was applied to naive, central memory and regulatory T cell samples, giving an average of about 3.57 million total reads per sample. After sorted cells were lysed in RLT buffer, RNA was extracted with DNase-treated RNeasy Micro or Mini kits, with the choice depending on cell number. To prevent cross-contamination, every cell subset was processed on its own, while patient and healthy donor samples were processed together. TCRB sequences were amplified from cDNA with the immunoSEQ multiplex PCR, producing 87-bp fragments spanning the CDR3 region. Sequencing of the amplicons was performed on the Illumina HiSeq platform. The original methods were these. PCR bias was corrected computationally using synthetic template baselines, and reads within Hamming distance 2 were collapsed, with unmergeable singletons discarded. Reads were aligned against IMGT to assign V, D and J genes, CDR3 length and insertions or deletions at six rearrangement sites. Within each subset, clonotype counts were normalized to sorted cell number, after which true diversity and Gini coefficients were computed with the tcR R package. Repertoire sharing was quantified using the overlap coefficient calculated on TCRB nucleotide sequences. TCRdb obtained this table from immuneACCESS and retained in-frame rearrangements with V and J assigned. These tables miss some clones; where compared with another copy, unresolved V genes account for less than half of the shortfall, and the remainder is unexplained. Clone size and V and J calls were adopted from that table, with D and trimming inferred from the DNA. The table for this sample lists around 290,000 clones; about 8% of them were counted only once. About 0.93% of the sample is taken by the ten largest.

Clipping removes 7 bases from V and 0 bases from J, with 11 as the unmatched junction base count. Its CDR3 holds 16 amino acids, cysteine through phenylalanine. The only DNA kept is the CDR3, 48 bases in frame from the first base. CDR1 and CDR2, looked up from the germline V gene (reference sequence), are MNHNY and SVGAGI. Each donor gave one peripheral blood draw, about 110 mL on average, collected into heparinised tubes. Naive, central memory, regulatory and stem cell-like memory CD4+ T cells were sorted on a BD FACSAria II using a panel including CD45RO, CCR7, CD25, CD127, CD95 and CD27. All sorted populations exceeded 95% purity. PBMCs were isolated right away by Lymphoprep density gradient centrifugation and were stained directly, without culture. Samples were stained and sorted in pairs, with one healthy donor and one patient per experiment, so that batch effects were minimized.

The sequence links TRBV6-6 to TRBJ1-1, and TRBD1 aligns with 7 junction nucleotides. The sequenced sample consisted of central memory CD4+ T cells from blood. This clonotype originated in a woman in her late teens or twenties in good health. The DNA sequence follows: TGTGCCAGCATTTCCCCAGGGGGGCCAGTGAACACTGAAGCTTTCTTT. The translation is CASISPGGPVNTEAFF.